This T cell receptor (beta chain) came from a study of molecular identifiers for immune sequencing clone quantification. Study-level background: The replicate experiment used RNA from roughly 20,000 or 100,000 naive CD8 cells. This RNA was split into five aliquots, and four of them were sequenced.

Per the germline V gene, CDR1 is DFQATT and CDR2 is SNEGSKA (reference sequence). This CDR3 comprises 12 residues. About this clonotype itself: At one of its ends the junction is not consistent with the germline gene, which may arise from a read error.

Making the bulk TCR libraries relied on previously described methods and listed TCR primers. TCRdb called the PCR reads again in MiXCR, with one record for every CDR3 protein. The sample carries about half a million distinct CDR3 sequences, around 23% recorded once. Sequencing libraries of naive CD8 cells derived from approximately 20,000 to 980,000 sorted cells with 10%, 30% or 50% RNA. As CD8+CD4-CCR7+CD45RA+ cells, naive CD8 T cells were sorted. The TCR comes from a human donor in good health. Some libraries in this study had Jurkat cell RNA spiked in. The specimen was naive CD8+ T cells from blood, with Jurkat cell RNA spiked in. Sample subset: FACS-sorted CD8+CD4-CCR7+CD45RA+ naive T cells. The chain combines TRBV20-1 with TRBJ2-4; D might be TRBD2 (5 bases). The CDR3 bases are TGCAGTGCCGCACCACTAGGCAACATTCGGTACTTC. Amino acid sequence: CSAAPLGNIRYF.